This T cell receptor (beta chain) appears in the sequencing data of a study of shared T cell receptors in the human thymus. Clones were sequenced by immunoSEQ multiplex PCR, and TCRdb holds only the in-frame ones, with some missing. The sample lists hundreds of thousands of clones, more than 75% seen once, with roughly 0.0089% in the top ten. Looked up from germline, CDR1 is SNHLY and CDR2 is FYNNEI. The CDR3 covers 18 residues. With 2 bases removed from V and 2 bases from J, the gap between germline ends came to 20 bases. The same specimen was also included in a second study, on human thymus T cells. In that study: Related research examined unrelated individuals and reported that their thymic repertoires overlapped highly.

The material sequenced was thymocytes. The rearrangement uses TRBV2 and TRBJ2-3; D perhaps matches TRBD1 (6 bases). The sequence came from a boy in the first two years of life with a congenital heart defect. The CDR3, as DNA: TGTGCCAGCAGTGAAAGGGGGTTACCGACCCTTAACACAGATACGCAGTATTTT. Translating it yields CASSERGLPTLNTDTQYF.